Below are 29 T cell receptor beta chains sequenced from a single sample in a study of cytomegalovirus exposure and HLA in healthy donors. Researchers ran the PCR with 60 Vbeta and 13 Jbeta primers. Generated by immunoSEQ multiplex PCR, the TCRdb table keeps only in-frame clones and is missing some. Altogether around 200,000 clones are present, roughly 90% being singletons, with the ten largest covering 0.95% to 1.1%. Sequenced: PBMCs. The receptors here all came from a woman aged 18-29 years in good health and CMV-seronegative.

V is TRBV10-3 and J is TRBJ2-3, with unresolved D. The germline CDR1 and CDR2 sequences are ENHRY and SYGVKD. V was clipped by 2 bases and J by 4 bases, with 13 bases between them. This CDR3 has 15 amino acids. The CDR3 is CAISETPRLADTQYF. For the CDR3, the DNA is TGTGCCATCAGTGAGACACCTAGACTGGCAGATACGCAGTATTTT.

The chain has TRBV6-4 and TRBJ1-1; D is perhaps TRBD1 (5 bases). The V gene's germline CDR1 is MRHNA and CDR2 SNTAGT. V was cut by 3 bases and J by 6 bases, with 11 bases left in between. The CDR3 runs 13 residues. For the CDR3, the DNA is TGTGCCAGCAGTGATCCTTCAGGGTCTGAAGCTTTCTTT. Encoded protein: CASSDPSGSEAFF.

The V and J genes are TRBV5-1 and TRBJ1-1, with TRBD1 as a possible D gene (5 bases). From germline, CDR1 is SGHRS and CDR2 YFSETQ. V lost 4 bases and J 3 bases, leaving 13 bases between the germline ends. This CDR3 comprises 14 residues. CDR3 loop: CASSVGRADTEAFF. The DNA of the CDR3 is TGCGCCAGCAGCGTAGGCAGGGCCGACACTGAAGCTTTCTTT.

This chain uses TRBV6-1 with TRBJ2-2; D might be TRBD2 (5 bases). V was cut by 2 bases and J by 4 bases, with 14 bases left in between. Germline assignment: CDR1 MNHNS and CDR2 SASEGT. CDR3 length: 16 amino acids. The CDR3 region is CASSEPPPGLTGELFF. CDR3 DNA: TGTGCCAGCAGTGAACCACCTCCCGGACTCACCGGGGAGCTGTTTTTT.

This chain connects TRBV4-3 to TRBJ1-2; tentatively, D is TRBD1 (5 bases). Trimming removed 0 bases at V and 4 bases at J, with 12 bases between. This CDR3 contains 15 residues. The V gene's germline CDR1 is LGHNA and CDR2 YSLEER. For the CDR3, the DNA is TGCGCCAGCAGCCAAGATTTGGTTCAGGGCTATGGCTACACCTTC. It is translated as CASSQDLVQGYGYTF.

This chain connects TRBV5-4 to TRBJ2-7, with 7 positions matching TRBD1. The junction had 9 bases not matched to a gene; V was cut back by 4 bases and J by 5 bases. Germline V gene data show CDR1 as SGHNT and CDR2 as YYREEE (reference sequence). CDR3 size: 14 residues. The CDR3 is CASSTWDSVDEQYF. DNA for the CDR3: TGTGCCAGCAGCACATGGGACAGTGTCGACGAGCAGTACTTC.

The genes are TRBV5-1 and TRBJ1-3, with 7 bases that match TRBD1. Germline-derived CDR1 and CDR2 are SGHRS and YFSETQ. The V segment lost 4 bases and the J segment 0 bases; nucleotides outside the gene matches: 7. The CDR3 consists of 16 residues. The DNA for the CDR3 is TGCGCCAGCAGCCTGGGACAGCCGGGCTCTGGAAACACCATATATTTT. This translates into CASSLGQPGSGNTIYF. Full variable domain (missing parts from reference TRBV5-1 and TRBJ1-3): KAGVTQTPRYLIKTRGQQVTLSCSPISGHRSVSWYQQTPGQGLQFLFEYFSETQRNKGNFPGRFSGRQFSNSRSEMNVSTLELGDSALYLCASSLGQPGSGNTIYFGEGSWLTVV.

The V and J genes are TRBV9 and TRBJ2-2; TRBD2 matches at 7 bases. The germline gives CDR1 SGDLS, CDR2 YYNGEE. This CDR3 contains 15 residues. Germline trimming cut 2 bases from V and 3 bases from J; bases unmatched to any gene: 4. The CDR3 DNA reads TGTGCCAGCAGCGTCTCGGGAGGTTACACCGGGGAGCTGTTTTTT. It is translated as CASSVSGGYTGELFF.

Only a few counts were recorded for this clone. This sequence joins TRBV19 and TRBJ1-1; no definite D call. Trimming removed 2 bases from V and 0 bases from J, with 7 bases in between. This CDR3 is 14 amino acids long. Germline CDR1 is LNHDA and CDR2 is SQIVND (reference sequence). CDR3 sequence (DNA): TGTGCCAGTAGTATAACGGAGATGAACACTGAAGCTTTCTTT. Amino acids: CASSITEMNTEAFF.

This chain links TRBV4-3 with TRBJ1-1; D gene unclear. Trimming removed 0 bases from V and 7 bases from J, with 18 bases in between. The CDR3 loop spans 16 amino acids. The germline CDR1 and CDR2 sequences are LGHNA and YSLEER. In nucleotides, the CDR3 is TGCGCCAGCAGCCAAGAGTCCCCCGGCGGTGGGAGTGAAGCTTTCTTT. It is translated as CASSQESPGGGSEAFF.

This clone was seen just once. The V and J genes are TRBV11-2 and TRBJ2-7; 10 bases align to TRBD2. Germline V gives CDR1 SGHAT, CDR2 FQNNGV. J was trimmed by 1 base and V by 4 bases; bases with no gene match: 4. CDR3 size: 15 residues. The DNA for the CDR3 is TGTGCCAGCAGCTGGGCTAGCGGGAGTTCCTACGAGCAGTACTTC. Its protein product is CASSWASGSSYEQYF.

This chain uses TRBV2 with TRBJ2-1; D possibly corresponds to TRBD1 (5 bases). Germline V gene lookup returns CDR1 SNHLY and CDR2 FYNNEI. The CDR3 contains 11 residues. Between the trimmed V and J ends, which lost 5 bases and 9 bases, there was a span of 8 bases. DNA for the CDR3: TGTGCCAGCAGTTATCAGGGTGAGCAGTTCTTC. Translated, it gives CASSYQGEQFF.

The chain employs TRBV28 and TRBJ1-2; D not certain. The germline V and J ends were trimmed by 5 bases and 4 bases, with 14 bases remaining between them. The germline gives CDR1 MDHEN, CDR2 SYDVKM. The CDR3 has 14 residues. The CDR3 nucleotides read TGTGCCAGCAGTACAGAACAGATACTCTATGGCTACACCTTC. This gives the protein CASSTEQILYGYTF.

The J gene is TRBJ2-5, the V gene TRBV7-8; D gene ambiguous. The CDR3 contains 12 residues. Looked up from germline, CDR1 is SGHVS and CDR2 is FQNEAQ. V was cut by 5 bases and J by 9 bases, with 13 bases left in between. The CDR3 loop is CASSLDTAPQYF. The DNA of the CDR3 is TGTGCCAGCAGCCTCGACACAGCCCCCCAGTACTTC.

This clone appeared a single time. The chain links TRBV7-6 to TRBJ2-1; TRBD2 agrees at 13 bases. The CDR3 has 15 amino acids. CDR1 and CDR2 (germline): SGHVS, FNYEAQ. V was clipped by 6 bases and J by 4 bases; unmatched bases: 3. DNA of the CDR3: TGTGCCAGCAGTCGGACTAGCGGGAGTTACAATGAGCAGTTCTTC. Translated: CASSRTSGSYNEQFF.

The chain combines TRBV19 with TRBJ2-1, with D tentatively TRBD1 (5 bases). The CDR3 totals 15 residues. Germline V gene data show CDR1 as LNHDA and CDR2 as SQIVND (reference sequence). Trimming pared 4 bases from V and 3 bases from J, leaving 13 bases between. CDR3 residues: CASSKVDSLYNEQFF. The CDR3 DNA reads TGTGCCAGTAGTAAGGTCGACAGCCTCTACAATGAGCAGTTCTTC.

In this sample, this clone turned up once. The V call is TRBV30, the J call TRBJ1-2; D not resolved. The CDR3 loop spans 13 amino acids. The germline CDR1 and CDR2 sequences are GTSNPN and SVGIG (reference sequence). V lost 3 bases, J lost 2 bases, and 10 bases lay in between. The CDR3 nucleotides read TGTGCCTGGAGGACACTCCTAAACTATGGCTACACCTTC. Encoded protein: CAWRTLLNYGYTF.

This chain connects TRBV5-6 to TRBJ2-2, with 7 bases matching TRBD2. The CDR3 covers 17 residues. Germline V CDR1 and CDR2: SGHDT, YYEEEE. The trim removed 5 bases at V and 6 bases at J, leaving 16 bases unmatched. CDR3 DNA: TGTGCCAGCAGAAGTCTAAGGACTAGACACACCGCCGGGGAGCTGTTTTTT. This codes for CASRSLRTRHTAGELFF.

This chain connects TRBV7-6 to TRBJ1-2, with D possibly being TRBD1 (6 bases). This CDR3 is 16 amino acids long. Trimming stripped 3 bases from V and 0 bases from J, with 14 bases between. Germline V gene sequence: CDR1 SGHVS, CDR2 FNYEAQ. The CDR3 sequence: CASSFERGNPNYGYTF. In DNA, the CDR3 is TGTGCCAGCAGCTTTGAAAGGGGGAACCCTAACTATGGCTACACCTTC. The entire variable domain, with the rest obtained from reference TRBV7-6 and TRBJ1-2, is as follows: GAGVSQSPRYKVTKRGQDVALRCDPISGHVSLYWYRQALGQGPEFLTYFNYEAQQDKSGLPNDRFSAERPEGSISTLTIQRTEQRDSAMYRCASSFERGNPNYGYTFGSGTRLTVV.

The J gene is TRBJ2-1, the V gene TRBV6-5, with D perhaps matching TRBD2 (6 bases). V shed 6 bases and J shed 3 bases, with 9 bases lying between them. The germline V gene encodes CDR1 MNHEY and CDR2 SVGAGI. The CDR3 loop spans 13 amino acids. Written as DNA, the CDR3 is TGTGCCAGCAGCGGGGACTTCTACAATGAGCAGTTCTTC. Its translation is CASSGDFYNEQFF.

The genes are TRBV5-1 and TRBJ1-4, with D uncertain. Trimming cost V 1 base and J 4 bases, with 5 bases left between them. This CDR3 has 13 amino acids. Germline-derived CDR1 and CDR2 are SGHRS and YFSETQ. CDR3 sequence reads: CASSLYGNEKLFF. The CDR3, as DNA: TGCGCCAGCAGCTTGTACGGTAATGAAAAACTGTTTTTT.

CDR3 sequence (DNA): TGTGCCAGCAGCAGGGATGCAGGAAACACCATATATTTT. Translating it yields CASSRDAGNTIYF. The chain couples TRBV6-1 to TRBJ1-3; possibly TRBD1 for D (5 bases). V dropped 6 bases and J dropped 4 bases, with 10 bases sitting between them. The CDR3 is 13 amino acids. Looked up from germline, CDR1 is MNHNS and CDR2 is SASEGT.

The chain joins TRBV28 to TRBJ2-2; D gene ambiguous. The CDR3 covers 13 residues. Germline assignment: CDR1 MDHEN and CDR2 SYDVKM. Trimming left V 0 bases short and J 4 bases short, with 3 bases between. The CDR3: CASSLWATGELFF. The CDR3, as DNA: TGTGCCAGCAGTTTATGGGCCACCGGGGAGCTGTTTTTT. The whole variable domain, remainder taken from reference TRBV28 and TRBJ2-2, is DVKVTQSSRYLVKRTGEKVFLECVQDMDHENMFWYRQDPGLGLRLIYFSYDVKMKEKGDIPEGYSVSREKKERFSLILESASTNQTSMYLCASSLWATGELFFGEGSRLTVL.

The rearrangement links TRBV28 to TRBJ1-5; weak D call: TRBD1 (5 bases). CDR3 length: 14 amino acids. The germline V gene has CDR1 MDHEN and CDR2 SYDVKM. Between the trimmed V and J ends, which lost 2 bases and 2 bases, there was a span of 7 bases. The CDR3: CASSLGRGNQPQHF. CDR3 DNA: TGTGCCAGCAGTTTAGGCAGGGGCAATCAGCCCCAGCATTTT.

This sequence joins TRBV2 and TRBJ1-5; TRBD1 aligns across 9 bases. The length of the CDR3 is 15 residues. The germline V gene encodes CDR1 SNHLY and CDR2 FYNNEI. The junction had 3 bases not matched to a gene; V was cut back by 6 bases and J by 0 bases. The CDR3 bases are TGTGCCAGCAGGACAGGGGGTTCTAGCAATCAGCCCCAGCATTTT. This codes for CASRTGGSSNQPQHF.

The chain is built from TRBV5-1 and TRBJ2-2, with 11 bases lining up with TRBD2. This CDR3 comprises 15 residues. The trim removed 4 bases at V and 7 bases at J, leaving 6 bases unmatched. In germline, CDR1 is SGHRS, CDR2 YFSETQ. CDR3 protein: CASSLFSGRDGELFF. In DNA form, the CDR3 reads TGCGCCAGCAGCCTATTTAGCGGGAGGGACGGGGAGCTGTTTTTT.

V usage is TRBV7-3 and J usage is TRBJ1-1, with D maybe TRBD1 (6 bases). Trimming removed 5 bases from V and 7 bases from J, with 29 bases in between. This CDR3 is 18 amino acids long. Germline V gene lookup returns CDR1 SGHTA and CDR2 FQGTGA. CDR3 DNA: TGTGCCAGCAGCCCGGGCCAGTTAGGGGGGGTTAGAGAGGGTGAAGCTTTCTTT. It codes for CASSPGQLGGVREGEAFF.

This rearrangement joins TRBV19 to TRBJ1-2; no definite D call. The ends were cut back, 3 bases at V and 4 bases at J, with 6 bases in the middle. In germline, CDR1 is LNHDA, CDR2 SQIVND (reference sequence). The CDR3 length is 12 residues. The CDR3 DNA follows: TGTGCCAGTAGTATGACACGCTATGGCTACACCTTC. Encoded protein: CASSMTRYGYTF.

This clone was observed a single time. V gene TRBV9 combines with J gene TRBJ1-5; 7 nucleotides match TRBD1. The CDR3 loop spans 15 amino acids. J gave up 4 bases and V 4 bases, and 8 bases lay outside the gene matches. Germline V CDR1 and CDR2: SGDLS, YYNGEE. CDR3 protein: CASSLRDSQNQPQHF. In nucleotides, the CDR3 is TGTGCCAGCAGCTTGAGGGACAGCCAGAATCAGCCCCAGCATTTT.